This T cell receptor beta chain was captured by sequencing in a study of blood T cell repertoires in COVID-19. The overall study: Sources were T cells, B-cell-depleted T cells, or PBMCs; the material itself was cDNA or gDNA.

This CDR3 region has 14 residues. Trimming left V 5 bases short and J 3 bases short, with 11 bases between. The germline gives CDR1 SEHNR, CDR2 FQNEAQ (reference sequence). The table came from immunoSEQ multiplex PCR; TCRdb's copy has only in-frame clones and leaves some out. The data contain approximately 160,000 clones, around four fifths of them singletons. Self-reported history from a screening survey and questionnaire set each donor's cohort. J is TRBJ1-5 and V is TRBV7-9; a possible D gene is TRBD1 (6 bases). Sequences were obtained from PBMCs or T cells enriched from blood (not recorded which). This receptor was identified in a woman between 45 and 65 years old in a cohort exposed to, infected with or recovered from COVID-19 (not recorded which). CDR3 protein: CASSQGHTNQPQHF. As DNA, the CDR3 is TGTGCCAGCAGCCAGGGACATACCAATCAGCCCCAGCATTTT. The full variable domain, rest sourced from reference TRBV7-9 and TRBJ1-5, is DTGVSQNPRHKITKRGQNVTFRCDPISEHNRLYWYRQTLGQGPEFLTYFQNEAQLEKSRLLSDRFSAERPKGSFSTLEIQRTEQGDSAMYLCASSQGHTNQPQHFGDGTRLSIL.